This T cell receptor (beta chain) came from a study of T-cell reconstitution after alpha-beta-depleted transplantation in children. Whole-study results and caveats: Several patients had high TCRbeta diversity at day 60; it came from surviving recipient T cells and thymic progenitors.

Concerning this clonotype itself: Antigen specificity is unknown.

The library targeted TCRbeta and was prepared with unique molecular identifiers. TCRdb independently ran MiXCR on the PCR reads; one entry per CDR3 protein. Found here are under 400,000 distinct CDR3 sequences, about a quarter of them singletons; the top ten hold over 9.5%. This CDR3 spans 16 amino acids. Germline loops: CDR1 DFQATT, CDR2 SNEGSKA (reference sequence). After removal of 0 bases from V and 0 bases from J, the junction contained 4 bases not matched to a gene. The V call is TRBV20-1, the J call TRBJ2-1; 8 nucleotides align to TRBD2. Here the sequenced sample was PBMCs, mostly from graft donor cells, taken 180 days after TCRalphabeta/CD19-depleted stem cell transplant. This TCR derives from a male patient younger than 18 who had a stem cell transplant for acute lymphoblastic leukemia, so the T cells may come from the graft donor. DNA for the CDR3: TGCAGTGCTAGAGATCACGGGACTAGCTCCTACAATGAGCAGTTCTTC. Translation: CSARDHGTSSYNEQFF.